This record looks at one T cell receptor beta chain sequence and its context. Using genomic DNA as the template, TCR beta VDJ and CDR3 profiling was carried out. TCRdb re-analysed the reads in MiXCR, keeping a single row per CDR3 protein. The sample gives 450,000 to 600,000 distinct CDR3 sequences, about a third of which show up once; 0.82% is in the top ten. This entry is derived from a study of CD8+CD57+ T cells in acquired aplastic anemia. All patients picked for sequencing had shown, by flow cytometry, an expansion of CD8+CD57+ cells. The CDR3 is 13 residues long. The germline CDR1 and CDR2 sequences are SEHNR and FQNEAQ (reference sequence). Unmatched junction bases numbered 10, after V lost 11 bases and J lost 4 bases.

The TCR originated in a human donor with aplastic anemia. The sequencing input was sorted CD4+, CD8+, or CD8+CD57+ T cells (not recorded which) from PBMCs. The rearrangement joins TRBV7-9 to TRBJ2-7; 8 bases match TRBD1. As DNA, the CDR3 is TGTGCCCCACCAGGACAGGGATTATACGAGCAGTACTTC. Its protein product is CAPPGQGLYEQYF.